One sample yielded the 21 T cell receptor beta chains listed below, sequenced in a study of breast tumors, draining lymph nodes, adjacent tissues. TCRdb re-analysed the multiplex PCR reads in MiXCR, keeping a single row per CDR3 protein. This table holds roughly 100,000 distinct CDR3 sequences, 30% found once. Samples came from axillary lymph nodes draining the breast cancer. Sequenced input: axillary lymph node tissue. The receptors here all came from a female donor with breast cancer. Some clones in this sample may be carry-over from other donors' samples.

To note about this clonotype: One end of the junction fails to match germline, which may point to a read error. V and J are TRBV7-2 and TRBJ2-7; 13 nucleotides align to TRBD2. CDR3 length equals 16 residues. The germline CDR1 and CDR2 sequences are SGHTA and FQGNSA. The CDR3 DNA sequence: TGTGCCAGCAGCCCGAGGACTAGCGGGAGAACCTACGAGCAGCACTTC. It translates to CASSPRTSGRTYEQHF.

This clonotype was observed many times. The rearrangement joins TRBV5-5 to TRBJ2-3; D call uncertain. This CDR3 is built from 12 residues. V dropped 5 bases and J dropped 1 base, with 5 bases sitting between them. Germline V gene data show CDR1 as SGHKS and CDR2 as YYEKEE (reference sequence). CDR3 coding DNA: TGTGCCAGCAGGCCCGGCACAGATACGCAGTATTTT. It is translated as CASRPGTDTQYF.

Ten or more counts support this clonotype. The chain combines TRBV10-3 with TRBJ2-7; D is possibly TRBD2 (6 bases). Trimming took 0 bases from V and 4 from J, leaving 13 bases between them. The CDR3 covers 15 residues. Germline CDR1 is ENHRY and CDR2 is SYGVKD. In nucleotides, the CDR3 is TGTGCCATCAGTGAGTCGAGGAGGGAAGAATACGAGCAGTACTTC. The encoded protein is CAISESRREEYEQYF.

This clonotype was seen repeatedly, ten times or more. The rearrangement joins TRBV5-1 to TRBJ2-3; possibly TRBD1 for D (5 bases). The V end lost 3 bases, the J end lost 4 bases, and 12 bases lay between the germline ends. CDR3 length equals 14 residues. Germline values: CDR1 SGHRS, CDR2 YFSETQ. CDR3 sequence: CASSSRQGPDTQYF. The CDR3 DNA follows: TGCGCCAGCAGCTCTCGGCAGGGCCCAGATACGCAGTATTTT.

The CDR3 is CASSYDQGEGYTF. The CDR3 DNA reads as TGTGCCAGCAGCTATGATCAGGGGGAGGGCTACACCTTC. The V and J genes are TRBV5-6 and TRBJ1-2; 7 bases map to TRBD1. The V gene end was trimmed by 3 bases and the J gene end by 8 bases; junction bases not matched to a gene: 7. The length of the CDR3 is 13 residues. Germline V gives CDR1 SGHDT, CDR2 YYEEEE.

This clonotype has at least ten counts. The V call is TRBV7-2, the J call TRBJ2-1, with a tentative D call TRBD1 (6 bases). CDR3 length: 16 amino acids. V was cut by 5 bases and J by 0 bases, with 14 bases left in between. Germline lookup yields CDR1 SGHTA and CDR2 FQGNSA. The CDR3 here is CASSPVGASSYNEQFF. The CDR3 bases are TGTGCCAGCAGCCCCGTGGGGGCCAGCTCCTACAATGAGCAGTTCTTC.

The sample holds many counts of this clonotype. This sequence joins TRBV20-1 and TRBJ2-1; D remains unclear. The V gene's germline CDR1 is DFQATT and CDR2 SNEGSKA (reference sequence). The CDR3 totals 14 residues. V was cut by 1 base and J by 3 bases, with 10 bases left in between. CDR3 residues: CSARGGFNYNEQFF. For the CDR3, the DNA is TGCAGTGCTAGAGGGGGTTTTAACTACAATGAGCAGTTCTTC.

CDR3 DNA: TGCGCCAGCAGCTTGGAAGGGGCGATTAGGGCTGGGTTTGCCAAAAACATTCAGTACTTC. Encoded protein: CASSLEGAIRAGFAKNIQYF. V is TRBV5-1 and J is TRBJ2-4, with D perhaps matching TRBD1 (5 bases). V lost 0 bases and J 1 base, leaving 23 bases between the germline ends. CDR1 SGHRS and CDR2 YFSETQ come from the germline V gene. The CDR3 sequence is 20 residues long.

As to this clonotype: Since a much larger clone is just one base distant, this may be a read error. The chain recombines TRBV28 with TRBJ1-3; no firm D call. The CDR3 is made up of 16 amino acids. Looked up from germline, CDR1 is MDHEN and CDR2 is SYDVKM. The CDR3 reads CASRARRFFAGNTTYF. Written as DNA, the CDR3 is TGTGCCAGCAGGGCGCGGCGGTTCTTTGCTGGAAACACCACATATTTT. The whole variable domain, remainder taken from reference TRBV28 and TRBJ1-3, is DVKVTQSSRYLVKRTGEKVFLECVQDMDHENMFWYRQDPGLGLRLIYFSYDVKMKEKGDIPEGYSVSREKKERFSLILESASTNQTSMYLCASRARRFFAGNTTYFGEGSWLTVV.

The rearrangement uses TRBV7-3 and TRBJ2-7, with D unclear. V was clipped by 5 bases and J by 3 bases, with 11 bases between them. Germline lookup yields CDR1 SGHTA and CDR2 FQGTGA. The CDR3 sequence is 13 residues long. The CDR3 bases are TGTGCCAGCAGCCAGGCGGACGGCTACGAGCAGTACTTC. Residues: CASSQADGYEQYF. Full variable domain (remainder filled in from reference TRBV7-3 and TRBJ2-7): GAGVSQTPSNKVTEKGKYVELRCDPISGHTALYWYRQSLGQGPEFLIYFQGTGAADDSGLPNDRFFAVRPEGSVSTLKIQRTERGDSAVYLCASSQADGYEQYFGPGTRLTVT.

This clonotype was detected a few times. It may be a read error: a sequence one base away is much more abundant. The chain carries TRBV6-5 and TRBJ2-7; no clear D gene. The V and J ends lost 6 bases and 2 bases respectively, with 11 bases between them. Germline assignment: CDR1 MNHEY and CDR2 SVGAGI. This CDR3 region has 13 residues. DNA of the CDR3: TGTGCCAGCAGCCTAGGAGTCGCCTACGAGCAGTACTTC. It yields the protein CASSLGVAYEQYF.

The sample holds many counts of this clonotype. The gene calls are TRBV6-1 and TRBJ1-6; 8 bases match TRBD1. The germline CDR1 and CDR2 sequences are MNHNS and SASEGT. The CDR3 has 15 residues. Losses at the gene ends were 4 bases for V and 11 bases for J; bases not matched to a gene: 10. The CDR3 nucleotides read TGTGCCAGCAGTGGATCGACAGGGGTAAAGACACCCCTCCACTTT. Encoded protein: CASSGSTGVKTPLHF.

This clonotype has just a few counts. The V and J genes are TRBV5-4 and TRBJ2-3; D perhaps matches TRBD2 (5 bases). Germline CDR1 reads SGHNT; CDR2 reads YYREEE (reference sequence). This CDR3 region has 17 residues. V gave up 3 bases and J gave up 5 bases, with 22 bases separating them. In DNA form, the CDR3 reads TGTGCCAGCAGCTACAAAAGCGCGGGCCCCGGGCAAGATACGCAGTATTTT. Translating gives CASSYKSAGPGQDTQYF.

This clonotype was observed many times. The rearrangement links TRBV28 to TRBJ2-7, with D perhaps matching TRBD1 (6 bases). V was shortened by 2 bases and J by 2 bases, with 10 bases between the two germline ends. This CDR3 has 14 residues. CDR1 and CDR2 from the germline V gene are MDHEN and SYDVKM. CDR3 protein: CASSLPGVTYEQYF. CDR3 DNA: TGTGCCAGCAGTTTACCAGGGGTAACCTACGAGCAGTACTTC.

The sample holds many counts of this clonotype. The chain has TRBV14 and TRBJ2-3, with 9 bases matching TRBD1. The CDR3 loop spans 20 amino acids. The junction had 17 bases not matched to a gene; V was cut back by 2 bases and J by 2 bases. Per germline, CDR1 SGHDN and CDR2 FVKESK. This CDR3 is CASSQRFPGQGLALTDTQYF. CDR3 nucleotides: TGTGCCAGCAGCCAAAGGTTTCCGGGACAGGGTTTAGCACTCACAGATACGCAGTATTTT.

This clonotype was observed at least ten times. This chain joins TRBV5-8 and TRBJ2-5; no clear D gene. The CDR3 has 13 residues. Trimming cost V 4 bases and J 0 bases, with 7 bases left between them. The germline CDR1 and CDR2 sequences are SGHTS and YDEGEE. The CDR3 spells CASSLSYQETQYF. CDR3 nucleotides: TGTGCCAGCAGCCTCTCGTACCAAGAGACCCAGTACTTC.

Concerning this clonotype itself: Possible read error: a much larger clone is one base away. The V call is TRBV28, the J call TRBJ2-2, with TRBD2 as a possible D gene (5 bases). The germline gives CDR1 MDHEN, CDR2 SYDVKM. The CDR3 is 13 residues long. As DNA, the CDR3 is TGTGCCAGCAGTTTCTGGACCACCGGGGAGCTGCTTTTT. Translated, it gives CASSFWTTGELLF.

In regard to this clonotype: A read error may produce the germline difference seen at one junction end. V gene TRBV5-1 combines with J gene TRBJ2-5; no reliable D call. The germline V gene encodes CDR1 SGHRS and CDR2 YFSETQ. The length of the CDR3 is 14 residues. The CDR3 loop reads CASSVARLQDTQYF. For the CDR3, the DNA is TGCGCCAGCAGCGTGGCCCGGCTCCAAGACACCCAGTACTTC.

This chain connects TRBV7-9 to TRBJ2-3, with 11 bases fitting TRBD2. The CDR3 extends over 17 amino acids. V was pared by 1 base and J by 1 base, with 4 bases of the junction left unmatched. Germline V CDR1 and CDR2: SEHNR, FQNEAQ (reference sequence). The CDR3 DNA reads as TGTGCCAGCAGCTTAGGCCTAGCGGGGGGCGGCACAGATACGCAGTATTTT. This codes for CASSLGLAGGGTDTQYF.

Turning to this clonotype: One base away lies a much larger clone, so this may be a sequencing read error. This chain connects TRBV5-1 to TRBJ1-4, with unresolved D. The CDR3 covers 13 residues. Germline V gene data show CDR1 as SGHRS and CDR2 as YFSETQ. CDR3 in amino acids: CPSKAQQNENLFF. The DNA for the CDR3 is TGCCCCAGCAAGGCACAGCAAAATGAAAACCTGTTTTTT.

On this clonotype: The junction departs from germline at one end; a sequencing error may be responsible. The V and J genes are TRBV6-1 and TRBJ2-3; the match to TRBD1 covers 9 bases. The V gene's germline CDR1 is MNHNS and CDR2 SASEGT. The CDR3 loop spans 18 amino acids. DNA of the CDR3: TGTGCCAGCAGTCAAGCGGGGACCGGGACAGGGTGGAAAGATACGCAGTATTTT. The encoded protein is CASSQAGTGTGWKDTQYF.